What follows are 32 T cell receptor beta chains derived from one specimen sequenced in a study of graft-versus-host responses after intestinal transplantation. No antigen is known for these receptors. Clones were read by immunoSEQ multiplex PCR, and TCRdb kept only the in-frame ones, dropping some. The sample lists 90,000 to 150,000 clones; approximately 95% were seen once. Specimen: unstimulated CD8+ T cells sorted from spleen or lymph node cells, collected before intestinal transplant. These receptors all stem from a human donor who received an intestinal transplant.

The chain is built from TRBV7-2 and TRBJ2-7, with a weak D call TRBD1 (7 bases). This CDR3 is built from 13 residues. CDR1 is SGHTA and CDR2 is FQGNSA in the germline V gene. Trimming took 5 bases from V and 2 from J, leaving 10 bases between them. The CDR3 loop is CASSPGGTYEQYF. DNA for the CDR3: TGTGCCAGCAGCCCAGGGGGGACCTACGAGCAGTACTTC.

V gene TRBV6-1 combines with J gene TRBJ1-2; no definite D call. Between the trimmed V and J ends, which lost 2 bases and 8 bases, there was a span of 9 bases. CDR3 size: 12 residues. Germline lookup yields CDR1 MNHNS and CDR2 SASEGT. The CDR3 protein is CASSEYKEGYTF. CDR3 in DNA: TGTGCCAGCAGTGAATATAAGGAAGGCTACACCTTC.

In DNA, the CDR3 is TGTGCCAGCAGCTTAGGTAGCGGGGCCGCCTACGAGCAGTACTTC. Translation: CASSLGSGAAYEQYF. The rearrangement joins TRBV13 to TRBJ2-7; 8 bases are a match to TRBD2. The CDR3 is 15 amino acids. CDR1 and CDR2 from the germline V gene are PRHDT and FYEKMQ (reference sequence). The trim removed 0 bases at V and 2 bases at J, leaving 3 bases unmatched. Complete variable domain (other parts from reference TRBV13 and TRBJ2-7): AAGVIQSPRHLIKEKRETATLKCYPIPRHDTVYWYQQGPGQDPQFLISFYEKMQSDKGSIPDRFSAQQFSDYHSELNMSSLELGDSALYFCASSLGSGAAYEQYFGPGTRLTVT.

This rearrangement joins TRBV7-3 to TRBJ2-1, with TRBD2 matching 12 bases. From germline, CDR1 is SGHTA and CDR2 FQGTGA. Trimming took 2 bases from V and 3 from J; bases not matched to a gene: 2. The CDR3 loop spans 16 amino acids. The DNA of the CDR3 is TGTGCCAGCAGCTTACAGGGACTAGCGGGCTACAATGAGCAGTTCTTC. Amino acids: CASSLQGLAGYNEQFF.

Points on this clone: The identical CDR3 is also encoded by other nucleotide sequences in the sample. The rearrangement uses TRBV2 and TRBJ1-5, with 8 bases that match TRBD1. CDR1 and CDR2 (germline): SNHLY, FYNNEI. This CDR3 region has 15 residues. The J segment lost 4 bases and the V segment lost 6 bases, leaving 8 bases of the junction unmatched. The CDR3 loop reads CASSPTGGGNQPQHF. CDR3 nucleotide sequence: TGTGCCAGCAGCCCTACAGGGGGTGGGAATCAGCCCCAGCATTTT.

This sequence joins TRBV4-1 and TRBJ2-7, with 8 positions matching TRBD1. The CDR3 consists of 16 residues. From germline, CDR1 is MGHRA and CDR2 YSYEKL. Trimming at V came to 2 bases and at J to 4 bases, leaving 10 bases not matched to a gene. The CDR3 DNA reads TGCGCCAGCAGCCAATCAACTACCGGGACAGGATACGAGCAGTACTTC. Translation: CASSQSTTGTGYEQYF.

CDR3 sequence reads: CASSLTNTEAFF. CDR3 coding DNA: TGTGCCAGCAGTCTGACGAACACTGAAGCTTTCTTT. The J gene is TRBJ1-1, the V gene TRBV6-6; no clear D. V lost 5 bases and J 1 base, leaving 5 bases between the germline ends. The CDR3 has 12 residues. Germline loops: CDR1 MNHNY, CDR2 SVGAGI (reference sequence).

The rearrangement links TRBV11-2 to TRBJ2-2; weak D call: TRBD2 (5 bases). CDR3 size: 16 residues. Germline values: CDR1 SGHAT, CDR2 FQNNGV. V was cut by 6 bases and J by 5 bases, with 19 bases left in between. CDR3: CASRPSIGEGTGELFF. The CDR3 DNA sequence: TGTGCCAGCAGACCATCAATCGGGGAAGGGACCGGGGAGCTGTTTTTT.

As concerns this clone: One end of the junction fails to match germline, which may point to a read error. J is TRBJ2-1 and V is TRBV25-1; D unresolved. CDR1 and CDR2 from the germline V gene are MGHDK and SYGVNS. The length of the CDR3 is 14 residues. The CDR3 protein is CASSMLGSFNEQFF. In nucleotides, the CDR3 is TGTGCCAGCAGCATGCTAGGGTCCTTCAATGAGCAGTTCTTC. Filled out from reference TRBV25-1 and TRBJ2-1, the complete variable domain reads EADIYQTPRYLVIGTGKKITLECSQTMGHDKMYWYQQDPGMELHLIHYSYGVNSTEKGDLSSESTVSRIRTEHFPLTLESARPSHTSQYLCASSMLGSFNEQFFGPGTRLTVL.

The chain recombines TRBV5-5 with TRBJ1-4; D gene uncertain. This CDR3 is built from 17 residues. Looked up from germline, CDR1 is SGHKS and CDR2 is YYEKEE (reference sequence). The V end was cut by 4 bases, the J end by 0 bases, with 16 bases between. CDR3 DNA: TGTGCCAGCAGCCCAGAAGGTTACAAAGCAACTAATGAAAAACTGTTTTTT. It yields the protein CASSPEGYKATNEKLFF.

The chain combines TRBV5-5 with TRBJ2-2; no definite D call. The CDR3 runs to 16 residues. Germline V gene lookup returns CDR1 SGHKS and CDR2 YYEKEE (reference sequence). Trimming took 6 bases from V and 2 from J, leaving 17 bases between them. CDR3: CASNVDTERNTGELFF. The CDR3 DNA sequence: TGTGCCAGCAACGTAGATACAGAGAGAAACACCGGGGAGCTGTTTTTT. Full variable domain (missing parts from reference TRBV5-5 and TRBJ2-2): DAGVTQSPTHLIKTRGQQVTLRCSPISGHKSVSWYQQVLGQGPQFIFQYYEKEERGRGNFPDRFSARQFPNYSSELNVNALLLGDSALYLCASNVDTERNTGELFFGEGSRLTVL.

The chain couples TRBV10-3 to TRBJ2-5, with 8 positions matching TRBD2. Per the germline V gene, CDR1 is ENHRY and CDR2 is SYGVKD. V lost 6 bases to trimming and J lost 11 bases; unmatched junction nucleotides: 14. The CDR3 length is 14 residues. CDR3 amino acids: CAIRTFRGSGKQYF. CDR3 coding DNA: TGTGCCATCAGAACCTTCCGGGGTAGCGGGAAGCAGTACTTC.

CDR3 in DNA: TGTGCCAGCAACCTGGAGGGAGCTCAGGGGTTCTCACCCCTCCACTTT. Protein sequence: CASNLEGAQGFSPLHF. The genes are TRBV5-6 and TRBJ1-6; a possible D gene is TRBD1 (6 bases). V was trimmed by 6 bases and J by 10 bases, leaving 23 bases between them. Germline CDR1 is SGHDT and CDR2 is YYEEEE. The CDR3 is 16 residues long.

The genes are TRBV30 and TRBJ1-2; possibly TRBD1 for D (5 bases). Trimming took 0 bases from V and 8 from J, leaving 16 bases between them. This CDR3 has 14 residues. CDR1 is GTSNPN, CDR2 SVGIG, per germline (reference sequence). CDR3 nucleotides: TGTGCCTGGAGTGTACTCGGGACCTTCTTCGGCTACACCTTC. This sequence encodes CAWSVLGTFFGYTF.

The chain joins TRBV7-9 to TRBJ1-2; D gene unclear. The CDR3 loop spans 13 amino acids. The germline V and J ends were trimmed by 3 bases and 6 bases, with 11 bases remaining between them. CDR1 SEHNR and CDR2 FQNEAQ come from the germline V gene (reference sequence). Here the CDR3 DNA reads TGTGCCAGCAGCTTCCCGGCGCCTGATGGCTACACCTTC. Residues: CASSFPAPDGYTF.

J is TRBJ1-2 and V is TRBV14; D possibly corresponds to TRBD1 (5 bases). The CDR3 consists of 16 residues. Per germline, CDR1 SGHDN and CDR2 FVKESK. V lost 4 bases to trimming and J lost 5 bases, with 20 bases between them. CDR3 DNA: TGTGCCAGCAGCCCGACCCCCGGGACGCCGAGTTATGGCTACACCTTC. It encodes CASSPTPGTPSYGYTF.

This clone has a single count. The chain uses TRBV7-8 and TRBJ1-3; 9 nucleotides line up with TRBD1. After removal of 6 bases from V and 4 bases from J, the junction contained 7 bases not matched to a gene. The germline V gene encodes CDR1 SGHVS and CDR2 FQNEAQ. The CDR3 has 15 amino acids. CDR3 nucleotide sequence: TGTGCCAGCAGGCGTGAAGGGACAGGGGGAAACACCATATATTTT. Its protein is CASRREGTGGNTIYF.

This clone was seen more than once but under ten times. The chain combines TRBV7-9 with TRBJ2-7, with D possibly matching TRBD2 (6 bases). This CDR3 has 15 residues. Trimming stripped 5 bases from V and 6 bases from J, with 20 bases between. The germline CDR1 and CDR2 sequences are SEHNR and FQNEAQ (reference sequence). The CDR3 DNA follows: TGTGCCAGCAGCCCCGCCGAGTCGGGAGTGGGCGAGCAGTACTTC. Its protein is CASSPAESGVGEQYF.

The chain is built from TRBV5-6 and TRBJ1-2; no clear D gene. Trimming took off 2 bases at V and 8 bases at J, with 10 bases between the two ends. This CDR3 is 12 amino acids long. The germline V gene has CDR1 SGHDT and CDR2 YYEEEE. DNA for the CDR3: TGTGCCAGCAGCTTTCCAACCGGGGGCTACACCTTC. Translation: CASSFPTGGYTF.

The chain has TRBV7-6 and TRBJ2-3; D is perhaps TRBD1 (6 bases). Germline V CDR1 and CDR2: SGHVS, FNYEAQ. V was clipped by 5 bases and J by 2 bases, with 11 bases between them. There are 14 residues in the CDR3. The CDR3 DNA reads TGTGCCAGCAGCACAACAGGGCCCACAGATACGCAGTATTTT. Translating it yields CASSTTGPTDTQYF.

J is TRBJ1-2 and V is TRBV9; 9 positions agree with TRBD1. The V segment lost 3 bases and the J segment 0 bases; nucleotides outside the gene matches: 3. CDR3 length equals 15 residues. Germline assignment: CDR1 SGDLS and CDR2 YYNGEE. This CDR3 reads CASSGTGGPNYGYTF. Written as DNA, the CDR3 is TGTGCCAGCAGCGGAACAGGGGGCCCTAACTATGGCTACACCTTC.

This chain joins TRBV27 and TRBJ1-2, with 7 bases identical to TRBD1. Trimming took 0 bases from V and 6 from J; bases not matched to a gene: 13. Germline CDR1 reads MNHEY; CDR2 reads SMNVEV (reference sequence). The CDR3 contains 17 residues. The CDR3 nucleotides are TGTGCCAGCAGTTTATCGGCATTTGGCAGGGGGTGGAATGGCTACACCTTC. This sequence encodes CASSLSAFGRGWNGYTF.

The chain employs TRBV7-2 and TRBJ2-5, with D possibly TRBD2 on 5 matching bases. This CDR3 spans 16 amino acids. V lost 5 bases and J lost 1, with 17 bases in between. The V gene's germline CDR1 is SGHTA and CDR2 FQGNSA. The CDR3, as DNA: TGTGCCAGCAGCATTGTGGGAAGCCTAGCCCAAGAGACCCAGTACTTC. The encoded protein is CASSIVGSLAQETQYF.

The CDR3 spells CASSAPGRANTEAFF. In DNA, the CDR3 is TGTGCCAGCAGTGCCCCGGGAAGGGCGAACACTGAAGCTTTCTTT. The chain has TRBV27 and TRBJ1-1; D unresolved. The V end was cut by 5 bases, the J end by 1 base, with 14 bases between. The CDR3 totals 15 residues. Germline CDR1 reads MNHEY; CDR2 reads SMNVEV (reference sequence).

The chain couples TRBV14 to TRBJ2-7; D uncertain. Germline CDR1 SGHDN, CDR2 FVKESK. Trimming pared 0 bases from V and 3 bases from J, leaving 15 bases between. The CDR3 is 16 residues long. The CDR3 DNA reads as TGTGCCAGCAGCCAAGATTCAAGGAATCGGCTCTACGAGCAGTACTTC. The encoded protein is CASSQDSRNRLYEQYF.

The V and J genes are TRBV7-9 and TRBJ2-7; D gene uncertain. V lost 5 bases to trimming and J lost 2 bases, with 13 bases between them. The germline V gene encodes CDR1 SEHNR and CDR2 FQNEAQ (reference sequence). The CDR3 is 14 amino acids. The CDR3: CASSPTQIPYEQYF. In DNA, the CDR3 is TGTGCCAGCAGCCCGACCCAGATCCCCTACGAGCAGTACTTC.

The V and J genes are TRBV4-1 and TRBJ1-5; 7 bases are shared with TRBD1. The length of the CDR3 is 15 residues. Germline V gene sequence: CDR1 MGHRA, CDR2 YSYEKL. The V gene end was trimmed by 4 bases and the J gene end by 1 base; junction bases not matched to a gene: 4. This chain's CDR3 is CASSRTTGSNQPQHF. In DNA, the CDR3 is TGCGCCAGCAGCCGAACGACAGGGAGCAATCAGCCCCAGCATTTT.

The rearrangement links TRBV7-6 to TRBJ2-5, with D tentatively TRBD1 (6 bases). V was pared by 5 bases and J by 4 bases, with 14 bases between. Per the germline V gene, CDR1 is SGHVS and CDR2 is FNYEAQ. The CDR3 totals 14 residues. In DNA, the CDR3 is TGTGCCAGCAGCCCGAGTCCCAGGGGAGAGACCCAGTACTTC. Its translation: CASSPSPRGETQYF.

The rearrangement uses TRBV2 and TRBJ2-5; tentatively, D is TRBD1 (6 bases). The J call may be in error: the DNA end matches TRBJ2-7 better. Germline CDR1 reads SNHLY; CDR2 reads FYNNEI. The CDR3 consists of 15 residues. CDR3 in DNA: TGTGCCAGCAGTGTAAGTTGGGACACAGCCTACGAGCAGTACTTC. This translates into CASSVSWDTAYEQYF.

V usage is TRBV27 and J usage is TRBJ2-1; 7 nucleotides align to TRBD2. Losses at the gene ends were 2 bases for V and 2 bases for J; bases not matched to a gene: 3. CDR3 size: 15 residues. Germline V lookup: CDR1 MNHEY, CDR2 SMNVEV (reference sequence). This CDR3 reads CASSLATSAYNEQFF. CDR3 DNA sequence: TGTGCCAGCAGTTTAGCTACTAGCGCCTACAATGAGCAGTTCTTC.

This clone was detected once. The chain is built from TRBV19 and TRBJ2-1, with D possibly TRBD1 on 5 matching bases. Germline CDR1 LNHDA, CDR2 SQIVND (reference sequence). Trimming removed 7 bases from V and 2 bases from J, with 9 bases in between. CDR3 size: 13 residues. The CDR3 here is CASKETAYNEQFF. The CDR3 DNA is TGTGCCAGTAAAGAGACAGCCTACAATGAGCAGTTCTTC. Full variable domain (missing parts from reference TRBV19 and TRBJ2-1): DGGITQSPKYLFRKEGQNVTLSCEQNLNHDAMYWYRQDPGQGLRLIYYSQIVNDFQKGDIAEGYSVSREKKESFPLTVTSAQKNPTAFYLCASKETAYNEQFFGPGTRLTVL.

The chain is built from TRBV28 and TRBJ2-6; 9 nucleotides agree with TRBD1. CDR1 and CDR2 from the germline V gene are MDHEN and SYDVKM. The length of the CDR3 is 19 residues. The V and J ends lost 4 bases and 1 base, in that order; junction bases with no gene match: 11. In DNA, the CDR3 is TGTGCCAGCAGTTCCAACGCCGGGACAGGGTATTCTGGGGCCAACGTCCTGACTTTC. Its protein product is CASSSNAGTGYSGANVLTF.